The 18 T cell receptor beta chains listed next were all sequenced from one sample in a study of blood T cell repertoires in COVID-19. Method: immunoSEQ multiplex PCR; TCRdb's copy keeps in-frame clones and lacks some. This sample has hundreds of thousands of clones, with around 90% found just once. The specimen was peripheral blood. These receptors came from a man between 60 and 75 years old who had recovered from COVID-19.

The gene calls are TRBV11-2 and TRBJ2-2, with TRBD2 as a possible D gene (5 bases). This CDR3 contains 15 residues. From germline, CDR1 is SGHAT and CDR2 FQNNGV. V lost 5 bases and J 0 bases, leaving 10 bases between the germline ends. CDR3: CASSKLGTNTGELFF. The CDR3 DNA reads TGTGCCAGCAGCAAACTAGGGACGAACACCGGGGAGCTGTTTTTT.

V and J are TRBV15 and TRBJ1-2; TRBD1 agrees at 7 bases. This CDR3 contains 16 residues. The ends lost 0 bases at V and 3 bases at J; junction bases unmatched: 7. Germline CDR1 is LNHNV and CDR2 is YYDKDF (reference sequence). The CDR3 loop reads CATSRDEGALHYGYTF. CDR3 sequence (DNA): TGTGCCACCAGCAGAGATGAGGGGGCCCTTCACTATGGCTACACCTTC.

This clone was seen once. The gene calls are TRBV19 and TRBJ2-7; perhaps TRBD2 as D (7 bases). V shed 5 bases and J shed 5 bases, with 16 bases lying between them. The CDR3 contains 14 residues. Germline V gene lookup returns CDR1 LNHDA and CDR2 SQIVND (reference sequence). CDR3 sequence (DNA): TGTGCCAGTAGTCAGAAACGGGGGGCCCACGAGCAGTACTTC. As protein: CASSQKRGAHEQYF.

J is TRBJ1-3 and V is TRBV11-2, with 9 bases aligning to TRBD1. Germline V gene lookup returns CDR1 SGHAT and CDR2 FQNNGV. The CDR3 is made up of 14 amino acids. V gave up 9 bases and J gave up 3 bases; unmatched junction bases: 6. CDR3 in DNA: TGTGCCAGTTCTGAGACAGGGGGTGGAAACACCATATATTTT. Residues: CASSETGGGNTIYF.

The CDR3: CAISAKDRAYNSPLHF. The CDR3 DNA follows: TGTGCCATCAGTGCGAAGGACAGGGCCTATAATTCACCCCTCCACTTT. The chain joins TRBV10-3 to TRBJ1-6, with 8 bases matching TRBD1. This CDR3 has 16 residues. Germline loops: CDR1 ENHRY, CDR2 SYGVKD. Germline trimming cut 4 bases from V and 2 bases from J; bases unmatched to any gene: 4.

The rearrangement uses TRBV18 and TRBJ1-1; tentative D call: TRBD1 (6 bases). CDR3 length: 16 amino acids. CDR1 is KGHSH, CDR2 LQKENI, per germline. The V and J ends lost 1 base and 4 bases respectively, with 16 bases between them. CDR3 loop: CASSPRWNREGTEAFF. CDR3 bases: TGTGCCAGCTCACCACGATGGAACAGGGAGGGCACTGAAGCTTTCTTT.

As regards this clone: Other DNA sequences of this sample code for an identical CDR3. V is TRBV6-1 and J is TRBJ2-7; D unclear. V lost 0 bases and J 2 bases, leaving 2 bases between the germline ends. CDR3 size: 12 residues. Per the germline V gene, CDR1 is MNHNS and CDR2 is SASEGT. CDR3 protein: CASSEATYEQYF. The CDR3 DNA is TGTGCCAGCAGTGAAGCCACCTACGAGCAGTACTTC.

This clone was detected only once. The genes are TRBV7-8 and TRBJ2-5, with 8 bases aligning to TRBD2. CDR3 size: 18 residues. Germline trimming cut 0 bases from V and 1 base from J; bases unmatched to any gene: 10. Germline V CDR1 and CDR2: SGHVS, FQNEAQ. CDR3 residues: CASSLALTSGVLQETQYF. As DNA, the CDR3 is TGTGCCAGCAGCTTAGCGCTCACTAGCGGAGTCCTCCAAGAGACCCAGTACTTC.

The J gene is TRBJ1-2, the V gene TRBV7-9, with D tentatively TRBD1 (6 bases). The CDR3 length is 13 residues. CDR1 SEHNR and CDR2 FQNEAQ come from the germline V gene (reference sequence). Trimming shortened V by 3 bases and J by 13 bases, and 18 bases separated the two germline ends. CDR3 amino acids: CASSFRDTPIRTF. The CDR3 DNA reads TGTGCCAGCAGCTTCCGGGACACTCCGATTCGCACCTTC.

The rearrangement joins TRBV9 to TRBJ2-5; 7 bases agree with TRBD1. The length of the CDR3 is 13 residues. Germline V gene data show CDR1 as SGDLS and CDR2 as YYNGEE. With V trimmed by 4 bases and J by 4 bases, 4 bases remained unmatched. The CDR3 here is CASSLQGSETQYF. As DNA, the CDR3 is TGTGCCAGCAGCTTACAGGGGTCAGAGACCCAGTACTTC.

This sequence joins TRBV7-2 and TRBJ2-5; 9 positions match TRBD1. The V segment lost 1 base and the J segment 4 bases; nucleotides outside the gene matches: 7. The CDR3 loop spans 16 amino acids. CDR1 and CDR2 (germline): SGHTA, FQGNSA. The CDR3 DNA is TGTGCCAGCAGCTTAGTCGGGACAGGGAGGGGAGAGACCCAGTACTTC. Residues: CASSLVGTGRGETQYF.

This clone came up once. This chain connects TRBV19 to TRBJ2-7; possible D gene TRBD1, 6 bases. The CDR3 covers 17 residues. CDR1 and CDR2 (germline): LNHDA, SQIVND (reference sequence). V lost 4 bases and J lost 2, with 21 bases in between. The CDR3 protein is CASSRDRLSRSTYEQYF. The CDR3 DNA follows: TGTGCCAGTAGTAGAGACAGGCTCAGCCGGTCTACCTACGAGCAGTACTTC.

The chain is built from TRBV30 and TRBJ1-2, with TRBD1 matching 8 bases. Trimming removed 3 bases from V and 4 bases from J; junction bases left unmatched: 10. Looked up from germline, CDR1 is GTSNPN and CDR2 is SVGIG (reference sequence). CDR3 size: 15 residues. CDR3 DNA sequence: TGTGCCTGGAGACCCGGACAGGGTGGGGTCTATGGCTACACCTTC. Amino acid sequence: CAWRPGQGGVYGYTF.

The CDR3 sequence is CASSITGGVYEQYF. CDR3 nucleotides: TGTGCCAGCAGTATTACAGGGGGGGTCTACGAGCAGTACTTC. The chain is built from TRBV25-1 and TRBJ2-7, with TRBD1 as a possible D gene (8 bases). Trimming left V 5 bases short and J 3 bases short, with 14 bases between. CDR1 is MGHDK and CDR2 is SYGVNS in the germline V gene. The CDR3 has 14 amino acids.

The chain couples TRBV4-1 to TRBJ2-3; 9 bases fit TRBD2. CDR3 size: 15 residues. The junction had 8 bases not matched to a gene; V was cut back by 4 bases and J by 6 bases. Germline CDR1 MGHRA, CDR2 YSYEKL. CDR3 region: CASSRGLARDDTQYF. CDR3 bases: TGCGCCAGCAGCCGAGGACTAGCGAGAGACGATACGCAGTATTTT.

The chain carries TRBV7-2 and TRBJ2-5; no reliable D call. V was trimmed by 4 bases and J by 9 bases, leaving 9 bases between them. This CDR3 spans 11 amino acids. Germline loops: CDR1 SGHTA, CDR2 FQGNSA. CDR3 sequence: CASSSSGPQYF. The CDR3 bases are TGTGCCAGCAGCTCAAGTGGGCCCCAGTACTTC.

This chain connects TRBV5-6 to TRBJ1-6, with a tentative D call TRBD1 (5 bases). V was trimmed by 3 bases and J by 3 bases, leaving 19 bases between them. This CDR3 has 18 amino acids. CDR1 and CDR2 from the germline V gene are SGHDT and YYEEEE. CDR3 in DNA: TGTGCCAGCAGCTCCGGCGGGGGATGGGAGGGCTATAATTCACCCCTCCACTTT. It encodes CASSSGGGWEGYNSPLHF. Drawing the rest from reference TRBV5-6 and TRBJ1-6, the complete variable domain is DAGVTQSPTHLIKTRGQQVTLRCSPKSGHDTVSWYQQALGQGPQFIFQYYEEEERQRGNFPDRFSGHQFPNYSSELNVNALLLGDSALYLCASSSGGGWEGYNSPLHFGNGTRLTVT.

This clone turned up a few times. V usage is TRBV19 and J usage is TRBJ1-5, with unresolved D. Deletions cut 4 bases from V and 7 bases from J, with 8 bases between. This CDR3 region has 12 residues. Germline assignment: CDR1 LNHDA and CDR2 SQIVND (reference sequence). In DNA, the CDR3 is TGTGCCAGTAGTACCGAGCGGCAGCCCCAGCATTTT. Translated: CASSTERQPQHF.